These T cell receptor beta chains were read from a single sample in a study of T cells after yellow fever vaccination. Each CDR3 protein gets one entry after TCRdb re-called the 5' RACE reads with MiXCR. This sample carries approximately 510,000 distinct CDR3 sequences, 21% of them seen once, and the ten largest clones take roughly 16%. Specimen: PBMCs, collected roughly 20 days after the first yellow fever vaccination. The receptor set was obtained from a man younger than 35 who received the YFV17D yellow fever vaccine. Each CDR3 is given with its conserved first and last residue. The D gene is left open where the match is weak. A clone size is listed for some rows: how often the clone was seen (once, few, many), or a class if it is expanded.

clone size: NA; V gene: TRBV5-1; J gene: TRBJ2-7; CDR3 length: 15; D gene: NA; CDR3 protein: CASKWEAGDSYEQYF; CDR3 DNA: TGCGCCAGCAAATGGGAGGCGGGCGACTCCTACGAGCAGTACTTC
clone size: NA; V gene: TRBV7-9; J gene: TRBJ1-2; CDR3 length: 15; D gene: NA; CDR3 protein: CASSFGRLIDYGYTF; CDR3 DNA: TGTGCCAGCAGCTTTGGGCGGCTGATCGACTATGGCTACACCTTC
clone size: few; V gene: TRBV12-3/TRBV12-4; J gene: TRBJ2-1; CDR3 length: 21; D gene: TRBD2; CDR3 protein: CASSLRVGGLAGVLRRHEQFF; CDR3 DNA: TGTGCCAGCAGTTTAAGGGTTGGCGGGCTAGCGGGGGTCCTCCGGCGGCATGAGCAGTTCTTC
clone size: NA; V gene: TRBV11-2; J gene: TRBJ1-1; CDR3 length: 16; D gene: TRBD1; CDR3 protein: CASRRTGGLANTEAFF; CDR3 DNA: TGTGCCAGCAGACGGACAGGGGGCTTAGCGAACACTGAAGCTTTCTTT
clone size: NA; V gene: TRBV5-5; J gene: TRBJ2-7; CDR3 length: 13; D gene: NA; CDR3 protein: CASSPDILYEQYF; CDR3 DNA: TGTGCCAGCAGCCCTGACATCCTCTACGAGCAGTACTTC
clone size: NA; V gene: TRBV27; J gene: TRBJ2-7; CDR3 length: 13; D gene: NA; CDR3 protein: CASSLSEYYEQYF; CDR3 DNA: TGTGCCAGCAGTTTATCGGAGTACTACGAGCAGTACTTC
clone size: few; V gene: TRBV5-1; J gene: TRBJ2-2; CDR3 length: 17; D gene: NA; CDR3 protein: CASSLNQRTIRHGELFF; CDR3 DNA: TGCGCCAGCAGCTTAAATCAAAGGACAATTCGTCACGGGGAGCTGTTTTTT
clone size: few; V gene: TRBV9; J gene: TRBJ2-5; CDR3 length: 14; D gene: NA; CDR3 protein: CASSVGRGVETQYF; CDR3 DNA: TGTGCCAGCAGCGTAGGGAGAGGGGTAGAGACCCAGTACTTC
clone size: NA; V gene: TRBV30; J gene: TRBJ1-4; CDR3 length: 13; D gene: NA; CDR3 protein: CAQMRDSNEKLFF; CDR3 DNA: TGTGCCCAAATGCGAGACAGTAATGAAAAACTGTTTTTT
clone size: NA; V gene: TRBV5-6; J gene: TRBJ2-1; CDR3 length: 16; D gene: NA; CDR3 protein: CASSFTGTRGPNEQFF; CDR3 DNA: TGTGCCAGCAGCTTTACCGGGACAAGAGGCCCCAATGAGCAGTTCTTC
clone size: NA; V gene: TRBV6-1; J gene: TRBJ2-1; CDR3 length: 15; D gene: NA; CDR3 protein: CASSPGRGEYNEQFF; CDR3 DNA: TGTGCCAGCAGTCCAGGGAGGGGGGAATACAATGAGCAGTTCTTC
clone size: NA; V gene: TRBV20-1; J gene: TRBJ2-7; CDR3 length: 13; D gene: TRBD1; CDR3 protein: CSATGQGVWEQYF; CDR3 DNA: TGCAGTGCGACCGGACAGGGGGTCTGGGAGCAGTACTTC
clone size: NA; V gene: TRBV20-1; J gene: TRBJ1-4; CDR3 length: 13; D gene: NA; CDR3 protein: CSASVGVEEKLFF; CDR3 DNA: TGCAGTGCTAGTGTTGGTGTAGAAGAAAAACTGTTTTTT
clone size: NA; V gene: TRBV12-3/TRBV12-4; J gene: TRBJ2-3; CDR3 length: 11; D gene: TRBD2; CDR3 protein: CASSGGGAFGF; CDR3 DNA: TGTGCCAGCAGTGGGGGGGGTGCGTTCGGTTTT
clone size: NA; V gene: TRBV7-2; J gene: TRBJ2-2; CDR3 length: 14; D gene: NA; CDR3 protein: CASSRNRHTGELFF; CDR3 DNA: TGTGCCAGCAGCCGTAATCGGCACACCGGGGAGCTGTTTTTT
clone size: NA; V gene: TRBV7-3; J gene: TRBJ2-1; CDR3 length: 15; D gene: NA; CDR3 protein: CASSVATKSYNEQFF; CDR3 DNA: TGTGCCAGCAGCGTCGCTACTAAGTCCTACAATGAGCAGTTCTTC
clone size: NA; V gene: TRBV7-9; J gene: TRBJ1-6; CDR3 length: 14; D gene: NA; CDR3 protein: CASSHRSYNSPLHF; CDR3 DNA: TGTGCCAGCAGCCATAGATCCTATAATTCACCCCTCCACTTT
clone size: NA; V gene: TRBV7-9; J gene: TRBJ2-7; CDR3 length: 15; D gene: TRBD1; CDR3 protein: CASSFADRATYEQYF; CDR3 DNA: TGTGCCAGCAGCTTCGCCGACAGGGCCACCTACGAGCAGTACTTC
clone size: many; V gene: TRBV7-2; J gene: TRBJ2-7; CDR3 length: 12; D gene: TRBD1; CDR3 protein: CASSPGQGEQYF; CDR3 DNA: TGTGCCAGCAGCCCCGGACAGGGTGAGCAGTACTTC
clone size: NA; V gene: TRBV9; J gene: TRBJ1-6; CDR3 length: 17; D gene: TRBD1; CDR3 protein: CASSVAGSNRGSSPLHF; CDR3 DNA: TGTGCCAGCAGCGTAGCTGGGAGTAACAGGGGAAGTTCACCCCTCCACTTT
clone size: few; V gene: TRBV6-1; J gene: TRBJ1-4; CDR3 length: 16; D gene: NA; CDR3 protein: CASNSQGAATNEKLFF; CDR3 DNA: TGTGCCAGCAACTCGCAGGGAGCTGCAACTAATGAAAAACTGTTTTTT
clone size: NA; V gene: TRBV6-2/TRBV6-3; J gene: TRBJ2-2; CDR3 length: 16; D gene: TRBD1; CDR3 protein: CASFSAFTGGGGELFF; CDR3 DNA: TGTGCCAGCTTTTCAGCCTTTACAGGGGGAGGCGGGGAGCTGTTTTTT
clone size: few; V gene: TRBV24-1; J gene: TRBJ2-3; CDR3 length: 14; D gene: NA; CDR3 protein: CATSDPTGQDTQYF; CDR3 DNA: TGTGCCACCAGTGATCCAACAGGGCAAGATACGCAGTATTTT
clone size: many; V gene: TRBV6-5; J gene: TRBJ2-5; CDR3 length: 15; D gene: TRBD1; CDR3 protein: CASSWGQGAQETQYF; CDR3 DNA: TGTGCCAGCAGTTGGGGACAGGGGGCCCAAGAGACCCAGTACTTC
clone size: many; V gene: TRBV10-3; J gene: TRBJ1-1; CDR3 length: 13; D gene: NA; CDR3 protein: CAINFQGGTEAFF; CDR3 DNA: TGTGCCATCAATTTTCAGGGCGGCACTGAAGCTTTCTTT
clone size: few; V gene: TRBV5-1; J gene: TRBJ2-1; CDR3 length: 14; D gene: TRBD2; CDR3 protein: CASGLSGTSGMQFF; CDR3 DNA: TGCGCCAGCGGATTATCCGGGACTAGCGGGATGCAGTTCTTC
clone size: few; V gene: TRBV5-5; J gene: TRBJ1-2; CDR3 length: 15; D gene: NA; CDR3 protein: CASSLGPTEGYGYTF; CDR3 DNA: TGTGCCAGCAGCTTGGGGCCGACAGAAGGTTATGGCTACACCTTC
clone size: many; V gene: TRBV25-1; J gene: TRBJ1-5; CDR3 length: 14; D gene: NA; CDR3 protein: CASSVRGSNQPQHF; CDR3 DNA: TGTGCCAGCAGTGTAAGAGGGAGCAATCAGCCCCAGCATTTT
clone size: NA; V gene: TRBV29-1; J gene: TRBJ2-3; CDR3 length: 12; D gene: NA; CDR3 protein: CSVGTGPDTQYF; CDR3 DNA: TGCAGCGTTGGAACAGGTCCAGATACGCAGTATTTT